Listed here are 10 T cell receptor beta chains from one sample, sequenced in a study of radiation and T cells in renal cell carcinoma (dated by TCRdb to 2019 to 2021). Library generation was performed with the immunoSEQ multiplex PCR assay. TCRdb's version of the immuneACCESS table is confined to in-frame rearrangements and falls short of the full clone set. An unresolved V gene accounts for under half of the shortfall where checked; the remainder is of unknown origin. A total of around 120,000 clones appear in this sample, around four fifths of them only once. Together, the top ten hold under 2.5% of the sample. The sample's time point, from its label and the paper: blood 2 weeks post-SBRT. The treatment or condition label, as the study defines it: 15 Gy SBRT to primary tumor, nephrectomy 4 weeks later. The source was blood, collected from a patient whose treatment included radiotherapy and nephrectomy. Receptors originate from a woman aged 60-75 years with renal cell carcinoma.

As regards this clone: One junction end disagrees with the germline gene, perhaps due to a read error. The same CDR3 also results from other DNA sequences found in this sample. The V and J genes are TRBV9 and TRBJ1-5, with 8 bases matching TRBD1. CDR1 and CDR2 from the germline V gene are SGDLS and YYNGEE. This CDR3 spans 14 amino acids. CDR3 sequence: CASSVAGGGQPQHF. The CDR3, as DNA: TGTGCCAGCAGCGTAGCAGGGGGCGGGCAGCCTCAGCATTTT.

The chain has TRBV7-9 and TRBJ2-7; 7 nucleotides align to TRBD1. The CDR3 consists of 14 residues. The V gene end was trimmed by 0 bases and the J gene end by 4 bases; junction bases not matched to a gene: 3. Germline V lookup: CDR1 SEHNR, CDR2 FQNEAQ (reference sequence). In DNA, the CDR3 is TGTGCCAGCAGCTTAGCGTCAGGGGGTTACGAGCAGTACTTC. As protein: CASSLASGGYEQYF.

CDR3 sequence (DNA): TGTGCCAGTAGTATACTGGGTGCCAGCCCAAAGGACACTGAAGCTTTCTTT. Translating it yields CASSILGASPKDTEAFF. This chain joins TRBV19 and TRBJ1-1; no definite D call. The germline gives CDR1 LNHDA, CDR2 SQIVND (reference sequence). The CDR3 is 17 residues long. Deletions cut 2 bases from V and 3 bases from J, with 19 bases between.

The chain combines TRBV6-1 with TRBJ1-4; D not certain. Between the trimmed V and J ends, which lost 2 bases and 7 bases, there was a span of 8 bases. CDR3 size: 13 residues. The germline gives CDR1 MNHNS, CDR2 SASEGT. The CDR3 loop is CASSELASEKLFF. CDR3 in DNA: TGTGCCAGCAGTGAACTAGCAAGTGAAAAACTGTTTTTT.

This clone was observed a handful of times. The V gene is TRBV4-3, the J gene TRBJ1-2; TRBD1 matches at 9 bases. The CDR3 sequence is 14 residues long. CDR1 and CDR2 from the germline V gene are LGHNA and YSLEER. V lost 3 bases and J lost 7; bases outside the gene matches: 6. The CDR3: CASSQEQGAVGYTF. The CDR3 nucleotides are TGCGCCAGCAGCCAGGAACAGGGGGCAGTTGGCTACACCTTC.

V usage is TRBV5-1 and J usage is TRBJ1-1; D is uncertain. CDR3 length: 17 amino acids. Germline CDR1 and CDR2: SGHRS and YFSETQ. The ends were cut back, 1 base at V and 1 base at J, with 17 bases in the middle. The CDR3 loop reads CASSLRVGVSANTEAFF. The CDR3 bases are TGCGCCAGCAGCTTGAGGGTCGGGGTGTCAGCGAACACTGAAGCTTTCTTT. Looking up the rest from reference TRBV5-1 and TRBJ1-1 gives the full variable domain: KAGVTQTPRYLIKTRGQQVTLSCSPISGHRSVSWYQQTPGQGLQFLFEYFSETQRNKGNFPGRFSGRQFSNSRSEMNVSTLELGDSALYLCASSLRVGVSANTEAFFGQGTRLTVV.

The chain recombines TRBV10-1 with TRBJ1-5; TRBD1 aligns across 8 bases. The CDR3 totals 13 residues. Germline CDR1 WNHNN, CDR2 SYGVQD (reference sequence). V trimming: 9 bases; J trimming: 5 bases; junction bases outside the gene matches: 6. CDR3 in DNA: TGCGCCAGTCCGACAGGGGAGGATCAGCCCCAGCATTTT. This gives the protein CASPTGEDQPQHF.

The chain joins TRBV2 to TRBJ1-2, with TRBD1 as a possible D gene (6 bases). Trimming took off 4 bases at V and 7 bases at J, with 16 bases between the two ends. The germline V gene encodes CDR1 SNHLY and CDR2 FYNNEI. This CDR3 has 14 amino acids. CDR3 residues: CASSVGQQYGGYTF. CDR3 coding DNA: TGTGCCAGCAGTGTTGGACAGCAATATGGTGGCTACACCTTC.

V gene TRBV4-1 combines with J gene TRBJ1-5, with D unresolved. Trimming took off 1 base at V and 2 bases at J, with 15 bases between the two ends. The CDR3 is made up of 17 amino acids. Germline V gene data show CDR1 as MGHRA and CDR2 as YSYEKL. The CDR3 sequence is CASSQGERGRGNQPQHF. CDR3 bases: TGCGCCAGCAGCCAAGGGGAGAGAGGGAGAGGCAATCAGCCCCAGCATTTT.

This chain uses TRBV5-4 with TRBJ2-7; D is undetermined. The V gene lost 0 bases and the J gene lost 3 bases, with 7 bases spanning the gap. Germline CDR1 and CDR2: SGHNT and YYREEE (reference sequence). The CDR3 runs to 13 residues. CDR3 region: CASSLAPNYEQYF. The CDR3 coding sequence is TGTGCCAGCAGCTTGGCGCCTAACTACGAGCAGTACTTC.